The 11 T cell receptor beta chains below were found in one sample sequenced in a study of control samples from healthy donors and cancer patients. Libraries were prepared by immunoSEQ multiplex PCR; TCRdb keeps only in-frame clonotypes and omits some of them. The sample has under 200,000 clones, 94% seen once. Sequenced material: PBMCs. All receptors come from a man aged 60 to 75 with colorectal cancer.

A remark on this clone: Other DNA sequences in the sample encode the same CDR3. V gene TRBV9 combines with J gene TRBJ1-5; 9 nucleotides line up with TRBD1. Unmatched junction bases numbered 1, after V lost 2 bases and J lost 4 bases. This CDR3 is built from 14 residues. The germline V gene encodes CDR1 SGDLS and CDR2 YYNGEE. For the CDR3, the DNA is TGTGCCAGCAGCGTGGGACAGGGTAATCAGCCCCAGCATTTT. This gives the protein CASSVGQGNQPQHF.

In DNA form, the CDR3 reads TGCGCCAGCACCGGACGGGGGAGGGTCGGTCAGCCCCAGCATTTT. This gives the protein CASTGRGRVGQPQHF. This chain uses TRBV5-1 with TRBJ1-5; weak D call: TRBD1 (5 bases). Per the germline V gene, CDR1 is SGHRS and CDR2 is YFSETQ. The V end was cut by 6 bases, the J end by 6 bases, with 19 bases between. The CDR3 sequence is 15 residues long.

The genes are TRBV27 and TRBJ1-6; D is possibly TRBD1 (6 bases). In germline, CDR1 is MNHEY, CDR2 SMNVEV (reference sequence). This CDR3 has 14 amino acids. Trimming took off 3 bases at V and 7 bases at J, with 10 bases between the two ends. CDR3 DNA sequence: TGTGCCAGCAGTTTGCACAGGGAAAATTCACCCCTCCACTTT. It translates to CASSLHRENSPLHF.

The chain carries TRBV7-9 and TRBJ1-2; D possibly corresponds to TRBD1 (6 bases). Germline CDR1 and CDR2: SEHNR and FQNEAQ (reference sequence). The V and J ends lost 4 bases and 9 bases respectively, with 18 bases between them. The CDR3 has 14 residues. As DNA, the CDR3 is TGTGCCAGCAGCTCCCGACAGGATGAGGATAGCTACACCTTC. Its translation is CASSSRQDEDSYTF.

The gene calls are TRBV6-5 and TRBJ1-1; the D gene is possibly TRBD1 (6 bases). CDR1 is MNHEY and CDR2 is SVGAGI in the germline V gene. Trimming left V 6 bases short and J 10 bases short, with 18 bases between. CDR3 length: 13 residues. CDR3 residues: CASSDGTTSRAFF. CDR3 coding DNA: TGTGCCAGCAGCGACGGGACAACCTCGAGAGCTTTCTTT.

The V and J genes are TRBV7-9 and TRBJ1-1; the D gene is possibly TRBD1 (5 bases). The V and J ends lost 5 bases and 0 bases respectively, with 13 bases between them. From germline, CDR1 is SEHNR and CDR2 FQNEAQ (reference sequence). The CDR3 sequence is 15 residues long. DNA for the CDR3: TGTGCCAGCAGCCCCCGGGACGCTCTGAACACTGAAGCTTTCTTT. Translation: CASSPRDALNTEAFF.

CDR3 region: CASRSPRLPGYEYF. CDR3 coding DNA: TGTGCCAGTAGAAGCCCTAGGCTGCCCGGGTACGAGTATTTT. The chain employs TRBV19 and TRBJ2-3; D ambiguous. Germline loops: CDR1 LNHDA, CDR2 SQIVND (reference sequence). This CDR3 has 14 residues. Trimming pared 6 bases from V and 13 bases from J, leaving 23 bases between. Combining the CDR3 with reference TRBV19 and TRBJ2-3 gives the whole variable domain DGGITQSPKYLFRKEGQNVTLSCEQNLNHDAMYWYRQDPGQGLRLIYYSQIVNDFQKGDIAEGYSVSREKKESFPLTVTSAQKNPTAFYLCASRSPRLPGYEYFGPGTRLTVL.

This chain links TRBV7-2 with TRBJ2-7; D tentatively reads TRBD1 or TRBD2 (5 bases each). There are 15 residues in the CDR3. The V gene lost 1 base and the J gene lost 1 base, with 11 bases spanning the gap. The germline V gene has CDR1 SGHTA and CDR2 FQGNSA. CDR3 residues: CASSLGAGRSYEQYF. The CDR3 bases are TGTGCCAGCAGCTTAGGCGCAGGGAGATCCTACGAGCAGTACTTC. Full variable domain (outside the CDR3, taken from reference TRBV7-2 and TRBJ2-7): GAGVSQSPSNKVTEKGKDVELRCDPISGHTALYWYRQSLGQGLEFLIYFQGNSAPDKSGLPSDRFSAERTGGSVSTLTIQRTQQEDSAVYLCASSLGAGRSYEQYFGPGTRLTVT.

This chain connects TRBV2 to TRBJ1-2; D gene unclear. Between the trimmed V and J ends, which lost 5 bases and 6 bases, there was a span of 13 bases. The CDR3 is 13 residues long. Germline lookup yields CDR1 SNHLY and CDR2 FYNNEI. The CDR3 nucleotides read TGTGCCAGCAGTACGACACTTAGGAATGGCTACACCTTC. As protein: CASSTTLRNGYTF.

The sample holds a few counts of this clone. This chain connects TRBV5-5 to TRBJ1-1; D perhaps matches TRBD1 (6 bases). Germline V gene data show CDR1 as SGHKS and CDR2 as YYEKEE (reference sequence). The CDR3 has 16 amino acids. Trimming removed 4 bases at V and 6 bases at J, with 22 bases between. The CDR3 sequence is CASSPGLGGGPAEAFF. DNA of the CDR3: TGTGCCAGCAGCCCTGGGCTTGGTGGGGGCCCAGCTGAAGCTTTCTTT. Full variable domain (missing parts from reference TRBV5-5 and TRBJ1-1): DAGVTQSPTHLIKTRGQQVTLRCSPISGHKSVSWYQQVLGQGPQFIFQYYEKEERGRGNFPDRFSARQFPNYSSELNVNALLLGDSALYLCASSPGLGGGPAEAFFGQGTRLTVV.

This rearrangement joins TRBV7-9 to TRBJ2-7; 8 positions agree with TRBD2. The junction had 5 bases not matched to a gene; V was cut back by 2 bases and J by 5 bases. The CDR3 length is 14 residues. CDR1 and CDR2 (germline): SEHNR, FQNEAQ (reference sequence). For the CDR3, the DNA is TGTGCCAGCAGCTTACAAGCGGGGGCGAACGAGCAGTACTTC. Amino acids: CASSLQAGANEQYF.